The present TCR beta chain was sequenced within a study of cytomegalovirus exposure and HLA in healthy donors. The CDR3 is made up of 14 amino acids. Germline V gene sequence: CDR1 GTSNPN, CDR2 SVGIG (reference sequence). Trimming left V 0 bases short and J 4 bases short, with 10 bases between. PCR amplification relied on 60 Vbeta primers (plus 13 Jbeta primers). Per the original data handling: As a later analysis found, there were 60 million to 90 million unique TCR beta chains, of which 8.5 million to 14 million were shared. Only in-frame clones appear in the TCRdb table, and some are missing; sequencing was by immunoSEQ multiplex PCR. V and J calls plus clone size are reproduced from that table; the DNA served to infer D and trimming. The sample yields approximately 160,000 clones, over 70% seen once.

Sequencing input: PBMCs. The TCR comes from a woman aged 45 to 65 in good health and CMV-seropositive. J is TRBJ1-5 and V is TRBV30; D is perhaps TRBD1 (5 bases). This CDR3 reads CAWSVGAGNQPQHF. For the CDR3, the DNA is TGTGCCTGGAGTGTAGGGGCGGGAAATCAGCCCCAGCATTTT.